The rows below give T cell receptor beta chains drawn from one sample of a study of CD8+ T cells in alopecia areata. The protocol was immunoSEQ multiplex PCR, while the TCRdb copy is restricted to in-frame clones and leaves out a portion. The sample yields about 97,000 clones, more than 35% seen once. The source material was CD4+ T cells sorted from blood. Every receptor here comes from a human donor with alopecia areata. Each CDR3 is given with its conserved first and last residue. D genes are given only for firm matches. The size entry is marked missing in some rows and otherwise reads once, few, many or a size class.

d_call	v_call	clone_size	j_call	cdr3_nt	cdr3_aa
.	TRBV29-1	few	TRBJ2-4	TGCAGCGTTACCGGGGCCGCCAAAAACATTCAGTACTTC	CSVTGAAKNIQYF
TRBD1	TRBV2	.	TRBJ2-7	TGTGCCAGCAGCCAAAATGACAGGGATCACTTCTACGAGCAGTACTTC	CASSQNDRDHFYEQYF
.	TRBV2	.	TRBJ1-5	TGTGCCAGCAGGAGTCAGACAGTCCAGCCCCAGCATTTT	CASRSQTVQPQHF
.	TRBV30	.	TRBJ1-4	TGTGCCTGGAGTAAGGGTTCCTCTAATGAAAAACTGTTTTTT	CAWSKGSSNEKLFF
.	TRBV19	few	TRBJ2-1	TGTGCCAGTAGTGGGCACCGGGGAAACTACAATGAGCAGTTCTTC	CASSGHRGNYNEQFF
.	TRBV4-3	.	TRBJ2-7	TGCGCCAGCAGCCAAGACGTGGGGCTGGTCTACGAGCAGTACTTC	CASSQDVGLVYEQYF
TRBD2	TRBV7-8	.	TRBJ2-1	TGTGCCAGCAGCTCCCGGGGGGGACTTATCTCCTACAATGAGCAGTTCTTC	CASSSRGGLISYNEQFF
.	TRBV9	few	TRBJ1-2	TGTGCCAGCAGAGCAGATAGGCAATCGGGTGGCTACACCTTC	CASRADRQSGGYTF
TRBD1	TRBV30	once	TRBJ1-5	TGTGCCTGGGGGACAGGGGGCGGCCAGCCCCAGCATTTT	CAWGTGGGQPQHF
TRBD2	TRBV2	.	TRBJ2-1	TGTGCCAGCAGTGAGACTAGCGGGAGGGCGGGGTACAATGAGCAGTTCTTC	CASSETSGRAGYNEQFF
.	TRBV20-1	.	TRBJ1-1	TGCAGTGCTAGATCCCCCCCTGAAGCTTTCTTT	CSARSPPEAFF
.	TRBV28	.	TRBJ1-1	TGTGCCAGCAGTTCTGTAGTTATGAACACTGAAGCTTTCTTT	CASSSVVMNTEAFF
.	TRBV30	few	TRBJ2-5	TGTGCCTGGGATTGGGTCGGGCAAGAGACCCAGTACTTC	CAWDWVGQETQYF
.	TRBV5-6	.	TRBJ2-7	TGTGCCAGCAGCGCTCCGGGACGAACACTCTTC	CASSAPGRTLF
.	TRBV27	few	TRBJ1-6	TGTGCCAGCAGTATGGACACCTTACTTAATTCACCCCTCCACTTT	CASSMDTLLNSPLHF
.	TRBV5-1	few	TRBJ1-1	TGCGCCAGCAGCTTGGCCTGGGAGAACACTGAAGCTTTCTTT	CASSLAWENTEAFF
.	TRBV30	few	TRBJ2-5	TGTGCCTGGAGTCCCCATCAAGAGACCCAGTACTTC	CAWSPHQETQYF
.	TRBV7-3	few	TRBJ1-6	TGTGCCAGCAGCTTAGCCAGCGGGAGCTATTCACCCCTCCACTTT	CASSLASGSYSPLHF
TRBD1	TRBV28	.	TRBJ2-1	TGTGCCAGCAGTAAGCCGGGACAGTTAACCTACAATGAGCAGTTCTTC	CASSKPGQLTYNEQFF
.	TRBV19	few	TRBJ2-5	TGTGCCAGTAGTATACAGCATCGAGAGACCCAGTACTTC	CASSIQHRETQYF
.	TRBV11-2	.	TRBJ2-5	TGTGCCAGCAGCAGTCTGCGACTCCAAGAGACCCGGTACTTC	CASSSLRLQETRYF
TRBD1	TRBV28	.	TRBJ2-2	TGTGCCAGCAGTTTAAAGAGACAGGGGCGGACGGGCACCGGGGAGCTGTTTTTT	CASSLKRQGRTGTGELFF
TRBD1	TRBV29-1	few	TRBJ2-7	TGCAGCGTTGCCCCGGACAGGGTCAGCTCCTACGAGCAGTACTTC	CSVAPDRVSSYEQYF
.	TRBV29-1	.	TRBJ2-1	TGCAGCGTTGAACGGGACTTATCCTGGGATGAGCAGTTCTTC	CSVERDLSWDEQFF
.	TRBV7-2	few	TRBJ2-6	TGTGCCAGCAGCTTATTGTCCGGTGGGGCCAACGTCCTGACTTTC	CASSLLSGGANVLTF
TRBD1	TRBV30	.	TRBJ2-5	TGTGCCTGGAGTGCAGGGACAGGGAGTGTAGAGACCCAGTACTTC	CAWSAGTGSVETQYF
TRBD1	TRBV11-3	.	TRBJ2-7	TGTGCCAGCAGCTCCGGACAGGGGGCCTACGAGCAGTACTTC	CASSSGQGAYEQYF
.	TRBV6-5	.	TRBJ1-2	TGTGCCAGCAGTTACGGGCAGGGGATTAATCGGAATGGCTACACCTTC	CASSYGQGINRNGYTF
TRBD2	TRBV30	.	TRBJ2-7	TGTGCCTGGAGTGGGACTAGCGGGAGACTCTACGAGCAGTACTTC	CAWSGTSGRLYEQYF
.	TRBV30	.	TRBJ2-1	TGTGCCTGGAGTTTCGGGCTAGAAGGCAATGAGCAGTTCTTC	CAWSFGLEGNEQFF
TRBD2	TRBV6-1	.	TRBJ2-7	TGTGCCAGCAGTAATAGCGGGATCTACGAGCAGTACTTC	CASSNSGIYEQYF
TRBD1	TRBV5-4	.	TRBJ2-7	TGTGCCAGCAGCGGAGGGACAGGATTTCCCTACGAGCAGTACTTC	CASSGGTGFPYEQYF
.	TRBV4-1	few	TRBJ2-2	TGCGCCAGCAGCCAAGAGAGGTATACCGGGGAGCTGTTTTTT	CASSQERYTGELFF
TRBD1	TRBV29-1	.	TRBJ2-5	TGCAGCTATGAGGACCTGGGACAGTTTAAGGGGCCGGCAGAGACCCAGTACTTC	CSYEDLGQFKGPAETQYF
.	TRBV4-1	.	TRBJ2-5	TGCGCCAGCAGCCAACCGGGTCGGCAAGTACAAGAGACCCAGTACTTC	CASSQPGRQVQETQYF
.	TRBV29-1	few	TRBJ2-1	TGCAGCGTTGCTACTTACAATGAGCAGTTCTTC	CSVATYNEQFF
.	TRBV7-2	.	TRBJ2-7	TGTGCCAGCAGCTTGGATTATTCCGGGACCCTAGGGGACGAGCAGTACTTC	CASSLDYSGTLGDEQYF
TRBD1	TRBV27	.	TRBJ2-2	TGTGCCAGCAGTCCCCGCCCGGACAGGGGGCTGGGCGGGGAGCTGTTTTTT	CASSPRPDRGLGGELFF
.	TRBV28	.	TRBJ2-5	TGTGCCAGCAGTTTAGTCGGGGGGCAGACCCAGTACTTC	CASSLVGGQTQYF
TRBD1	TRBV29-1	.	TRBJ2-2	TGCAGCGTTGAAAGGGACAGGCCCACCGGGGAGCTGTTTTTT	CSVERDRPTGELFF
.	TRBV30	.	TRBJ2-7	TGTGCCTGGAGTGGAAGGGTAGAGCAGTACTTC	CAWSGRVEQYF
.	TRBV5-1	.	TRBJ2-1	TGCGCCAGCAGCTTGTCTATCCGATGGTCGGATGAGCAGTTCTTC	CASSLSIRWSDEQFF
.	TRBV10-2	.	TRBJ2-5	TGCGCCAGCAGTGTGGGTAGCCAGGGGGGGCAAGAGACCCAGTACTTC	CASSVGSQGGQETQYF
.	TRBV5-1	few	TRBJ2-3	TGCGCCAGCAGCTTGGCCTCAGGGGCAGATACGCAGTATTTT	CASSLASGADTQYF
TRBD2	TRBV29-1	.	TRBJ2-4	TGCAGCGTTGAAGATAGCGGGAGGGTTGACATTCAGTACTTC	CSVEDSGRVDIQYF
.	TRBV7-2	.	TRBJ1-2	TGTGCCAGCAGCTTAGCAGGGGGTGGCTACACCTTC	CASSLAGGGYTF
.	TRBV19	few	TRBJ2-7	TGTGCCAGTAGTACCGGGGGGACAGTCAACGAGCAGTACTTC	CASSTGGTVNEQYF
.	TRBV27	.	TRBJ1-2	TGTGCCAGCAGTTTAAGGGCAGGGAGGAAGGCTAACTATGGCTACACCTTC	CASSLRAGRKANYGYTF
.	TRBV6-6	.	TRBJ2-5	TGTGCCAGCAGTGGACTCCTCCAAGAGACCCAGTACTTC	CASSGLLQETQYF
.	TRBV25-1	many	TRBJ2-1	TGTGCCAGCAGTTTATCTACGAGCTCCTACAATGAGCAGTTCTTC	CASSLSTSSYNEQFF
TRBD1	TRBV29-1	few	TRBJ2-6	TGCAGCGTGCCGGGACAGGGGAACTCTGGGGCCAACGTCCTGACTTTC	CSVPGQGNSGANVLTF
TRBD2	TRBV29-1	.	TRBJ2-3	TGCAGCGTTGCGGTAGCGGGTAGGACAGATACGCAGTATTTT	CSVAVAGRTDTQYF
.	TRBV20-1	.	TRBJ1-2	TGCAGTGCTAGCTTCAACTATGGCTACACCTTC	CSASFNYGYTF
TRBD1	TRBV6-5	.	TRBJ1-2	TGTGCCAGCGCAGCTGCAGGACAGGCGAACTATGGCTACACCTTC	CASAAAGQANYGYTF
.	TRBV5-6	few	TRBJ2-3	TGTGCCAGCAGCTTTCGATCACGCGGCACAGATACGCAGTATTTT	CASSFRSRGTDTQYF
TRBD2	TRBV5-4	.	TRBJ2-5	TGTGCCAGCAGCTTCGTGGCGGGGGGGCCGGGTGAGACCCAGTACTTC	CASSFVAGGPGETQYF
.	TRBV7-2	.	TRBJ2-7	TGTGCCAGCAGCTTAGTCCGAGGAGAGCAGTACTTC	CASSLVRGEQYF
TRBD2	TRBV6-5	.	TRBJ2-4	TGTGCCAGCAGTTATAGTGAGGGGAGGGTGAACATTCAGTACTTC	CASSYSEGRVNIQYF
.	TRBV15	few	TRBJ1-3	TGTGCCACCAGCAGGGCTGCACGGACGTCTGGAAACACCATATATTTT	CATSRAARTSGNTIYF
.	TRBV28	.	TRBJ1-2	TGTGCCAGCGTATCGACGGAGTACTATGGCTACACCTTC	CASVSTEYYGYTF